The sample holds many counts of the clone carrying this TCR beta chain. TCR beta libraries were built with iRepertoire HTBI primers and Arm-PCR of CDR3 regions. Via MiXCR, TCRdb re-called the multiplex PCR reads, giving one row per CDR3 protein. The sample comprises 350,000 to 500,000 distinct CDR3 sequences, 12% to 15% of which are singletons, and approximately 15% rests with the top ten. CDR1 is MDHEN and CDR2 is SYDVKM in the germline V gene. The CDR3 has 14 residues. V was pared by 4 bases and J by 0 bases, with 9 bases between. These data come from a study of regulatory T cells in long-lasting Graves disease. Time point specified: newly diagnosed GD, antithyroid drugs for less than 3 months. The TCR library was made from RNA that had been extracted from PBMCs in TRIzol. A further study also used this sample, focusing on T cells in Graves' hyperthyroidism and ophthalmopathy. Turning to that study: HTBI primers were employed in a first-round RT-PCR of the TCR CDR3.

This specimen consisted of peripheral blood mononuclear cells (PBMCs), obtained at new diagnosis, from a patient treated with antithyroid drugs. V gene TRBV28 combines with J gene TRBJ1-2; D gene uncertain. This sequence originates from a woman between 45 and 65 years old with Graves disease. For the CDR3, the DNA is TGTGCCAGCAGTTCCCCCAAGTCTAACTATGGCTACACCTTC. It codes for CASSSPKSNYGYTF.